This T cell receptor beta chain was sequenced for a study of blood T cell repertoires in COVID-19. Study background: Italy, Spain and the United States were the sources of the convalescent and acute COVID-19 samples.

In the original workflow: Researchers report that nucleated cell counts were estimated from reference gene primer amplification. Profiled with immunoSEQ multiplex PCR; TCRdb holds only in-frame clones, not every one. The V and J calls and clone size come from that table; D and trimming were worked out from the DNA. The data contain tens of thousands of clones, approximately 85% of them seen just once; the ten biggest clones take up roughly 10%. CDR1 and CDR2 (germline): SSHAT, FNYEAQ (reference sequence). V lost 5 bases and J 1 base, leaving 19 bases between the germline ends. The CDR3 contains 17 residues.

Sample: peripheral blood. V gene TRBV7-7 combines with J gene TRBJ2-3; a weak D match, TRBD1 (5 bases). This clonotype was sampled from a human donor in a cohort sampled during active COVID-19. As DNA, the CDR3 is TGTGCCAGCAGCGAACACAGAAGGGGTGAGGGCACAGATACGCAGTATTTT. This sequence encodes CASSEHRRGEGTDTQYF.